The 8 T cell receptor beta chains given below trace back to one sample, sequenced in a study of shared clonotypes between healthy human individuals. TCRdb's table, derived via immunoSEQ multiplex PCR, lists solely in-frame clones and lacks some. The sample consists of fewer than 700,000 clones, around 80% of them appearing once. The sequenced sample consisted of PBMCs. The receptor set was obtained from a woman aged 40 to 50 in good health. Some clones in this sample may be carry-over from other donors' samples.

This sequence joins TRBV11-2 and TRBJ2-5, with TRBD2 matching over 10 bases. The length of the CDR3 is 16 residues. After removal of 3 bases from V and 5 bases from J, the junction contained 9 bases not matched to a gene. Looked up from germline, CDR1 is SGHAT and CDR2 is FQNNGV. CDR3 nucleotide sequence: TGTGCCAGCAGCTTTGCGAGCGGGAGGGCCCGGGAGACCCAGTACTTC. Its protein product is CASSFASGRARETQYF.

The rearrangement links TRBV11-2 to TRBJ1-6; no clear D. In germline, CDR1 is SGHAT, CDR2 FQNNGV. The CDR3 spans 15 residues. V shed 1 base and J shed 14 bases, with 18 bases lying between them. CDR3 sequence reads: CASSLGVTDLGTLHF. The CDR3 DNA sequence: TGTGCCAGCAGCTTAGGAGTTACCGACCTGGGGACCCTCCACTTT.

This clone showed up just once. The chain joins TRBV7-9 to TRBJ1-5; D perhaps matches TRBD1 (5 bases). Trimming stripped 5 bases from V and 2 bases from J, with 10 bases between. Germline V gives CDR1 SEHNR, CDR2 FQNEAQ (reference sequence). This CDR3 is built from 14 residues. CDR3 residues: CASSQLGGNQPQHF. Here the CDR3 DNA reads TGTGCCAGCAGCCAGCTGGGGGGCAATCAGCCCCAGCATTTT.

This clone has a count of ten or more. The CDR3 DNA sequence: TGTGCCAGCAGCCCAGCGCCGAGCTCTGGAAACACCATATATTTT. Encoded protein: CASSPAPSSGNTIYF. The chain employs TRBV7-6 and TRBJ1-3, with D unresolved. CDR1 and CDR2 from the germline V gene are SGHVS and FNYEAQ. This CDR3 has 15 amino acids. V was cut by 5 bases and J by 0 bases, with 11 bases left in between.

In regard to this clone: Since a much larger clone is just one base distant, this may be a read error. The chain has TRBV28 and TRBJ1-2; no clear D. The V gene's germline CDR1 is MDHEN and CDR2 SYDVKM. The germline V and J ends were trimmed by 4 bases and 4 bases, with 19 bases remaining between them. CDR3 length: 16 residues. Written as DNA, the CDR3 is TGTGCCAGCAGTTCGAGAACGGAGTACCATTTCTATGGCTACACCTTC. Translated, it gives CASSSRTEYHFYGYTF.

V is TRBV7-9 and J is TRBJ2-2; D uncertain. V was cut by 4 bases and J by 8 bases, with 8 bases left in between. CDR1 is SEHNR and CDR2 is FQNEAQ in the germline V gene (reference sequence). CDR3 length: 12 amino acids. This CDR3 is CASSWIRGELFF. In nucleotides, the CDR3 is TGTGCCAGCAGCTGGATAAGAGGGGAGCTGTTTTTT.

The chain links TRBV19 to TRBJ2-3, with D unclear. Germline V gene sequence: CDR1 LNHDA, CDR2 SQIVND (reference sequence). The CDR3 has 13 amino acids. The V end was cut by 8 bases, the J end by 5 bases, with 14 bases between. DNA for the CDR3: TGTGCCAGTTCAAGGGCGCGTGGAGATACGCAGTATTTT. This translates into CASSRARGDTQYF.

The V gene is TRBV27, the J gene TRBJ2-2; D is unresolved. The V end lost 2 bases, the J end lost 5 bases, and 6 bases lay between the germline ends. CDR1 is MNHEY and CDR2 is SMNVEV in the germline V gene (reference sequence). CDR3 size: 13 residues. CDR3 in amino acids: CASSLKLTGELFF. The CDR3 bases are TGTGCCAGCAGTTTAAAATTGACCGGGGAGCTGTTTTTT.